This T cell receptor beta chain came from a study of CD8+CD57+ T cells in acquired aplastic anemia. Overall study context: DNA recovered from sorted CD4+ and CD8+ cells had a mean of approximately 3.2 ug.

CDR3 and TCR beta VDJ profiling relied on a genomic DNA template. TCRdb analysed the reads with MiXCR anew, one entry per CDR3 protein. The sample yields about 190,000 distinct CDR3 sequences, about three fifths seen once. CDR1 SQVTM and CDR2 ANQGSEA come from the germline V gene. The ends were cut back, 4 bases at V and 0 bases at J, with 12 bases in the middle. This CDR3 is built from 14 residues. A word on this clonotype: The antigen remains unidentified.

Regarding the study as a whole: Under 35 was the count of CD8+ CDR3 sequences that patients shared with controls.

The chain is built from TRBV29-1 and TRBJ1-1; D not certain. Sequencing was performed on sorted CD4+, CD8+, or CD8+CD57+ T cells (not recorded which) from PBMCs. This receptor was taken from a human donor with severe aplastic anemia or a healthy control (not recorded which). The chain's CDR3 is CSVGGRLVNTEAFF. In DNA, the CDR3 is TGCAGCGTTGGGGGAAGGCTGGTGAACACTGAAGCTTTCTTT.